Listed here are 11 T cell receptor beta chains from one sample, sequenced in a study of T cells in Graves' hyperthyroidism and ophthalmopathy. Regions amplified from RNA transcripts were the TCR beta CDR3 regions. HTBI primers drove first-round RT-PCR of the TCR CDR3. From the multiplex PCR reads, TCRdb called clonotypes with MiXCR, one entry per CDR3 protein. This table has over 250,000 distinct CDR3 sequences, about a sixth appearing once. Material: blood. All receptors derive from a woman in her sixties or seventies with Graves' ophthalmopathy.

This chain uses TRBV7-6 with TRBJ2-6; perhaps TRBD1 as D (6 bases). V dropped 5 bases and J dropped 2 bases, with 16 bases sitting between them. The CDR3 is 17 residues long. Germline CDR1 is SGHVS and CDR2 is FNYEAQ. CDR3 amino acids: CASSAYRVWTGANVLTF. Here the CDR3 DNA reads TGTGCCAGCAGCGCATACAGGGTTTGGACTGGGGCCAACGTCCTGACTTTC. The full variable domain, with the rest looked up from reference TRBV7-6 and TRBJ2-6, is GAGVSQSPRYKVTKRGQDVALRCDPISGHVSLYWYRQALGQGPEFLTYFNYEAQQDKSGLPNDRFSAERPEGSISTLTIQRTEQRDSAMYRCASSAYRVWTGANVLTFGAGSRLTVL.

This clonotype was observed at least ten times. The rearrangement joins TRBV6-1 to TRBJ2-7, with D perhaps TRBD1 (5 bases). CDR1 is MNHNS, CDR2 SASEGT, per germline. The CDR3 is made up of 15 amino acids. Trimming stripped 5 bases from V and 5 bases from J, with 19 bases between. The CDR3 sequence is CASSSPHTGGDEQYF. In DNA, the CDR3 is TGTGCCAGCAGTTCCCCTCATACAGGTGGGGACGAGCAGTACTTC.

This clonotype was seen a few times. The chain uses TRBV19 and TRBJ2-7; TRBD1 matches at 9 bases. CDR1 is LNHDA and CDR2 is SQIVND in the germline V gene (reference sequence). J was trimmed by 5 bases and V by 3 bases; bases with no gene match: 8. The CDR3 runs 15 residues. CDR3 region: CASSMGTGRSHEQYF. CDR3 in DNA: TGTGCCAGTAGTATGGGGACAGGGCGGTCCCACGAGCAGTACTTC. Full variable domain (rest looked up from reference TRBV19 and TRBJ2-7): DGGITQSPKYLFRKEGQNVTLSCEQNLNHDAMYWYRQDPGQGLRLIYYSQIVNDFQKGDIAEGYSVSREKKESFPLTVTSAQKNPTAFYLCASSMGTGRSHEQYFGPGTRLTVT.

This clonotype was recorded at least ten times. The rearrangement uses TRBV10-3 and TRBJ2-1, with TRBD1 matching over 9 bases. V trimming: 9 bases; J trimming: 5 bases; junction bases outside the gene matches: 2. There are 12 residues in the CDR3. Germline V lookup: CDR1 ENHRY, CDR2 SYGVKD. The CDR3 DNA reads as TGTGCCATTGGACAGGGGAACAATGAGCAGTTCTTC. Translated: CAIGQGNNEQFF.

The sample holds many counts of this clonotype. The rearrangement links TRBV18 to TRBJ2-5, with D possibly matching TRBD2 (6 bases). CDR1 and CDR2 (germline): KGHSH, LQKENI. V was cut by 3 bases and J by 3 bases, with 11 bases left in between. The CDR3 has 14 amino acids. For the CDR3, the DNA is TGTGCCAGCTCACCCCGGGGGAGCAAAGAGACCCAGTACTTC. It translates to CASSPRGSKETQYF.

In this sample, this clonotype turned up a few times. This CDR3 reads CASSVDGGGTDTQYF. Here the CDR3 DNA reads TGTGCCAGCAGCGTAGATGGCGGGGGGACAGATACGCAGTATTTT. This chain uses TRBV9 with TRBJ2-3; TRBD2 matches 8 bases. V lost 0 bases, J lost 3 bases, and 3 bases stayed unmatched. In germline, CDR1 is SGDLS, CDR2 YYNGEE. The CDR3 has 15 amino acids.

This clonotype has only a few counts. This chain joins TRBV3-1 and TRBJ1-2; 7 bases match TRBD1. Germline lookup yields CDR1 LGHDT and CDR2 YNNKEL (reference sequence). V gave up 0 bases and J gave up 7 bases; unmatched junction bases: 5. CDR3 length: 14 amino acids. The CDR3 reads CASSQEDRAPGYTF. CDR3 in DNA: TGTGCCAGCAGCCAAGAAGACAGGGCCCCTGGCTACACCTTC.

In its sample, this clonotype was seen many times. The chain joins TRBV20-1 to TRBJ2-2, with 13 bases fitting TRBD2. The CDR3 loop spans 16 amino acids. The J segment lost 1 base and the V segment lost 4 bases, leaving 3 bases of the junction unmatched. The germline V gene has CDR1 DFQATT and CDR2 SNEGSKA (reference sequence). CDR3 protein: CSAMGLAGLNTGELFF. The CDR3, as DNA: TGCAGTGCTATGGGACTAGCGGGATTGAACACCGGGGAGCTGTTTTTT.

This clonotype was found many times. The CDR3 coding sequence is TGTGCCAGCAAGGAAGGGCTCGGCTACACCTTC. This sequence encodes CASKEGLGYTF. The chain couples TRBV28 to TRBJ1-2; no reliable D call. Germline V CDR1 and CDR2: MDHEN, SYDVKM. The CDR3 has 11 amino acids. Trimming took off 7 bases at V and 8 bases at J, with 11 bases between the two ends.

This clonotype was detected ten times or more. The rearrangement joins TRBV7-9 to TRBJ2-7, with 8 bases fitting TRBD2. This CDR3 region has 14 residues. The V and J ends lost 5 bases and 4 bases, in that order; junction bases with no gene match: 7. In germline, CDR1 is SEHNR, CDR2 FQNEAQ (reference sequence). The DNA for the CDR3 is TGTGCCAGCAGCCCCGGGGGGGATAGGTACGAGCAGTACTTC. It yields the protein CASSPGGDRYEQYF.

This clonotype has only a few counts. The chain couples TRBV10-3 to TRBJ2-7; D is possibly TRBD2 (6 bases). V shed 4 bases and J shed 2 bases, with 18 bases lying between them. Germline CDR1 ENHRY, CDR2 SYGVKD. This CDR3 is 16 amino acids long. The CDR3 bases are TGTGCCATCAGTGGCCCCCGAAAGGGAGGTGCCTACGAGCAGTACTTC. The encoded protein is CAISGPRKGGAYEQYF.